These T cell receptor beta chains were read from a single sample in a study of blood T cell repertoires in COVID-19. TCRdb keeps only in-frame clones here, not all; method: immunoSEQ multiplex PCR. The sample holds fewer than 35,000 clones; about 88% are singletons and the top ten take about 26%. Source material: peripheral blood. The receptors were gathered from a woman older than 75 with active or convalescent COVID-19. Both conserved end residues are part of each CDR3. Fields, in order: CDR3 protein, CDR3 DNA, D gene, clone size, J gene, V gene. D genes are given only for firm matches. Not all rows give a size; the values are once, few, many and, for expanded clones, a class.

CASSTGTSGGAKFHNEQFF TGCGCCAGCAGCACAGGGACTAGCGGGGGGGCTAAGTTCCACAATGAGCAGTTCTTC TRBD2 - TRBJ2-1 TRBV5-1
CATSGGQNYGYTF TGTGCCACCAGTGGTGGACAGAATTATGGCTACACCTTC - - TRBJ1-2 TRBV24-1
CASRAGNEQFF TGTGCCAGCAGAGCGGGAAATGAGCAGTTCTTC TRBD2 - TRBJ2-1 TRBV9
CASRQGIIGYEQYF TGTGCCAGCAGACAGGGCATAATAGGCTACGAGCAGTACTTC - - TRBJ2-7 TRBV28
CASKDTIRAYNEQFF TGTGCCAGCAAGGACACTATTCGGGCTTACAATGAGCAGTTCTTC - - TRBJ2-1 TRBV28
CASTQNYNSPLHF TGTGCCAGTACACAGAACTATAATTCACCCCTCCACTTT - - TRBJ1-6 TRBV12-3/TRBV12-4
CASSHGDFGNTIYF TGTGCCAGCAGCCATGGGGACTTCGGAAACACCATATATTTT - - TRBJ1-3 TRBV14
CASTLGAGGTYGYTF TGTGCCAGCACCCTAGGGGCAGGGGGAACTTATGGCTACACCTTC TRBD1 few TRBJ1-2 TRBV6-5
CATKDSRTYEQYF TGTGCCACCAAGGACAGCAGAACCTACGAGCAGTACTTC - - TRBJ2-7 TRBV24-1
CATLGGLMNTEAFF TGTGCCACCCTCGGAGGCCTTATGAACACTGAAGCTTTCTTT - few TRBJ1-1 TRBV6-5
CASTTSGSYEQYF TGTGCCAGCACCACTAGCGGCTCCTACGAGCAGTACTTC TRBD2 - TRBJ2-7 TRBV6-6
CASSHLQGNNSPLHF TGTGCCAGCAGTCATCTACAGGGCAATAATTCACCCCTCCACTTT - - TRBJ1-6 TRBV27
CASGGGGGTEAFF TGTGCCAGCGGTGGTGGGGGGGGTACTGAAGCTTTCTTT - - TRBJ1-1 TRBV6-6
CASSLLAGNQETQYF TGTGCCAGCAGCCTACTAGCGGGGAATCAAGAGACCCAGTACTTC TRBD2 - TRBJ2-5 TRBV3-1/TRBV3-2
CATNSWGQGARDTEAFF TGTGCCACAAACTCCTGGGGGCAGGGGGCGAGGGACACTGAAGCTTTCTTT TRBD1 - TRBJ1-1 TRBV7-9
CASSPGLRVGQYF TGTGCCAGCAGCCCGGGACTTCGGGTCGGGCAGTACTTC - - TRBJ2-7 TRBV3-1/TRBV3-2
CASRIQGARLDYGYTF TGTGCCAGCAGGATACAGGGGGCGCGGTTGGACTATGGCTACACCTTC TRBD1 - TRBJ1-2 TRBV7-2
CASSRTREGAGELFF TGTGCCAGCAGCCGAACACGGGAGGGAGCCGGGGAGCTGTTTTTT TRBD2 - TRBJ2-2 TRBV7-9
CASSISIYNEQFF TGTGCCAGTAGTATAAGCATCTACAATGAGCAGTTCTTC - few TRBJ2-1 TRBV19
CATQGSSSPLHF TGTGCCACCCAGGGTAGCAGTTCACCCCTCCACTTT - - TRBJ1-6 TRBV19
CASSRNSQGRDHGYTF TGTGCCAGCAGCCGAAACTCACAGGGACGGGATCATGGCTACACCTTC - - TRBJ1-2 TRBV11-1
CASSIITGRTEAFF TGTGCCAGTAGTATTATCACAGGGCGTACTGAAGCTTTCTTT - - TRBJ1-1 TRBV19
CASSPGTETYNEQFF TGTGCCAGCAGCCCCGGGACAGAGACCTACAATGAGCAGTTCTTC TRBD1 - TRBJ2-1 TRBV4-2
CSASTGYEQYF TGCAGTGCTAGTACCGGTTACGAGCAGTACTTC - - TRBJ2-7 TRBV20-1
CASSVAPGQDTDTQYF TGTGCCAGCAGCGTAGCTCCAGGACAGGACACAGATACGCAGTATTTT TRBD1 - TRBJ2-3 TRBV9
CASSDFPGQPQHF TGTGCCAGCAGTGATTTCCCGGGTCAGCCCCAGCATTTT - - TRBJ1-5 TRBV6-2/TRBV6-3